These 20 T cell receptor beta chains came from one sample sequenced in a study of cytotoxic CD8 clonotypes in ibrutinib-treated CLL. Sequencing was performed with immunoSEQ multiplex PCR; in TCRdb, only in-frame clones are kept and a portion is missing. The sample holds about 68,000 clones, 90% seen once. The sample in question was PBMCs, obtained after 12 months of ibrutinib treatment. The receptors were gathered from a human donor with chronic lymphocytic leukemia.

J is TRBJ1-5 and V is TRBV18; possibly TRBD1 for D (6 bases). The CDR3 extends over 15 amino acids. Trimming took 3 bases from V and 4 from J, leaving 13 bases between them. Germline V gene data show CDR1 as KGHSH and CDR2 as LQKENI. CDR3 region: CASSPSRQENQPQHF. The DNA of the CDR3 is TGTGCCAGCTCACCCTCAAGACAGGAAAATCAGCCCCAGCATTTT.

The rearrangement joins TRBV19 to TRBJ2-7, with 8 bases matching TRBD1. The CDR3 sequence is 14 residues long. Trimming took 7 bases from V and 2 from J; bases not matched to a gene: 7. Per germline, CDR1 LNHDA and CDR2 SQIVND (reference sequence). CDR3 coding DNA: TGTGCCAGTACCGCCGGGACAGGTCCCTACGAGCAGTACTTC. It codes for CASTAGTGPYEQYF.

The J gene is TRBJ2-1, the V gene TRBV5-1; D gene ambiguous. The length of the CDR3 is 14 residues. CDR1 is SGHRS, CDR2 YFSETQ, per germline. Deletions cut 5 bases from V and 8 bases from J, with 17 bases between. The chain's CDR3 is CASSPEPTIHEQFF. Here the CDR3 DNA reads TGCGCCAGCAGTCCGGAACCGACCATTCATGAGCAGTTCTTC.

Here the CDR3 reads CAWSVGGQAFF. The CDR3, as DNA: TGTGCCTGGAGTGTAGGCGGACAAGCTTTCTTT. The chain links TRBV30 to TRBJ1-1; D is ambiguous. V lost 0 bases, J lost 9 bases, and 8 bases lay in between. Germline CDR1 and CDR2: GTSNPN and SVGIG (reference sequence). CDR3 length equals 11 residues.

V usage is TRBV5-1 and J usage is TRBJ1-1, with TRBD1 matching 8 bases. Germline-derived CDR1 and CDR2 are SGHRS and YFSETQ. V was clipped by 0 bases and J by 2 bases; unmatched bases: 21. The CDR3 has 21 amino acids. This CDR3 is CASSLADRGGPYPTLNTEAFF. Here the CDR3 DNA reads TGCGCCAGCAGCTTGGCCGACAGGGGAGGACCTTACCCAACTTTAAACACTGAAGCTTTCTTT.

CDR3 amino acids: CASSLAQGVGEQYF. The CDR3 DNA is TGTGCCAGCAGCTTGGCGCAGGGGGTGGGTGAGCAGTACTTC. The chain has TRBV5-4 and TRBJ2-7; 7 nucleotides align to TRBD1. The CDR3 sequence is 14 residues long. Germline lookup yields CDR1 SGHNT and CDR2 YYREEE (reference sequence). V shed 0 bases, J shed 7 bases, and the junction held 7 bases outside the gene matches.

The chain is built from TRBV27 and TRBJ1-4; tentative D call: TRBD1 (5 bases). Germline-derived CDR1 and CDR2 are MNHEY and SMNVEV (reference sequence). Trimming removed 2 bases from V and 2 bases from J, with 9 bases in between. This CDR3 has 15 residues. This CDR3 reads CASSLRGRTNEKLFF. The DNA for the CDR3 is TGTGCCAGCAGTTTAAGGGGACGGACTAATGAAAAACTGTTTTTT.

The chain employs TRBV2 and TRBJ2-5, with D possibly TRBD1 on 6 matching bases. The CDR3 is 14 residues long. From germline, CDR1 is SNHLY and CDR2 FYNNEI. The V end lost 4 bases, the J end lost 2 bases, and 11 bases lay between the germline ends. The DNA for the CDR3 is TGTGCCAGCAGTGCGCGGACAGTACAAGAGACCCAGTACTTC. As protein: CASSARTVQETQYF.

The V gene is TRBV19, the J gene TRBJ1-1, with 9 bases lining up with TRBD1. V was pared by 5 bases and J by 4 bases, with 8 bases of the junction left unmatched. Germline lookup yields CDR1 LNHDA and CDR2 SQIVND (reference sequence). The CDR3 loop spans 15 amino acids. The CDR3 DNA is TGTGCCAGTAGTCTGAGACAGGGGGGGGTCACTGAAGCTTTCTTT. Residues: CASSLRQGGVTEAFF.

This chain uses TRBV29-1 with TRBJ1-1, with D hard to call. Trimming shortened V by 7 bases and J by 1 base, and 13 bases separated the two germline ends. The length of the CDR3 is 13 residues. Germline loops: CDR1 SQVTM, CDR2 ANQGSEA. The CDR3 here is CSGSPRRNTEAFF. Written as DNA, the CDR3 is TGCAGCGGGAGTCCACGGAGGAACACTGAAGCTTTCTTT.

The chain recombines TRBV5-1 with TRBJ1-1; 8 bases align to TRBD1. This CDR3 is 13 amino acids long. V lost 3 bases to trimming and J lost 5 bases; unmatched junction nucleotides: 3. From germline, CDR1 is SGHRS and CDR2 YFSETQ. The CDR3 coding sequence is TGCGCCAGCAGCTCGGACAGGGTTACTGAAGCTTTCTTT. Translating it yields CASSSDRVTEAFF.

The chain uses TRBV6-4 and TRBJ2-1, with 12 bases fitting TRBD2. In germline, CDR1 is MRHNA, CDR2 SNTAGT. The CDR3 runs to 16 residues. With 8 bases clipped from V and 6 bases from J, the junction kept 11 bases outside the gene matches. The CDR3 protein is CASGPGTSGFTNEQFF. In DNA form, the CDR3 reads TGTGCCAGCGGACCCGGGACTAGCGGGTTTACCAATGAGCAGTTCTTC.

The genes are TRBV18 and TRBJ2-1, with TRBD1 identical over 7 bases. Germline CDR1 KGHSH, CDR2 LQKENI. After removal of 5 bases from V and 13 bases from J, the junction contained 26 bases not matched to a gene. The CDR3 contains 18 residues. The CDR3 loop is CASSSTLTGASPETHQFF. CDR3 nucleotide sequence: TGTGCCAGCTCATCGACCCTTACAGGGGCGTCCCCTGAAACACACCAGTTCTTC.

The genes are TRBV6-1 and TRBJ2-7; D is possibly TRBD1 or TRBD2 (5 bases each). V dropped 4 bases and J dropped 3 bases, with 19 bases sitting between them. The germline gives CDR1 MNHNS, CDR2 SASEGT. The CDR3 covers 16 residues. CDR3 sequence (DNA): TGTGCCAGCAGTGTCCGTTTACGGGGCGCAAACTACGAGCAGTACTTC. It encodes CASSVRLRGANYEQYF.

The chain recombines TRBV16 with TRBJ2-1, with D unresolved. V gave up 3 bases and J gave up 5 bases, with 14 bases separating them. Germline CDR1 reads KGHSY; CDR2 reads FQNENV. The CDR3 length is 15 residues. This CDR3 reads CASSQGFRPDNEQFF. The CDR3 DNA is TGTGCCAGCAGCCAGGGTTTTAGACCCGACAATGAGCAGTTCTTC.

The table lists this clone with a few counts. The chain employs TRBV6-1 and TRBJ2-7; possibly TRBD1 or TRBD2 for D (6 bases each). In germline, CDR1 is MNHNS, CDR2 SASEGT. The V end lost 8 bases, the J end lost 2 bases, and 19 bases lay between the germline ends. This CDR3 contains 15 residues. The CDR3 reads CASGGGPQGTYEQYF. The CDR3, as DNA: TGTGCCAGCGGAGGGGGGCCCCAGGGGACCTACGAGCAGTACTTC.

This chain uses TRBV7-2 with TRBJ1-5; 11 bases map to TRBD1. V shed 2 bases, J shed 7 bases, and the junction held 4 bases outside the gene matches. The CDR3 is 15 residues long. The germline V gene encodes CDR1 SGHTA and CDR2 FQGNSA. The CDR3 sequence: CASSLKGQGEQPQHF. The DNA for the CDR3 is TGTGCCAGCAGCTTAAAGGGACAGGGGGAACAGCCCCAGCATTTT.

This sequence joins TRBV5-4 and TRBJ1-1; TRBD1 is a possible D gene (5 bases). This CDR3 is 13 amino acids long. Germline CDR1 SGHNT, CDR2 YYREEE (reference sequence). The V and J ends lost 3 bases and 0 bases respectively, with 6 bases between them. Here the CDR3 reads CASSSGVNTEAFF. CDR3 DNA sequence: TGTGCCAGCAGCTCGGGGGTGAACACTGAAGCTTTCTTT.

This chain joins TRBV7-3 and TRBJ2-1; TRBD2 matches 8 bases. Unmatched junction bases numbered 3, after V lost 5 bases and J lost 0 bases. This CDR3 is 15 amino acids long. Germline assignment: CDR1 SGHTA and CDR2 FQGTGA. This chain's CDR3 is CASSLSGDSYNEQFF. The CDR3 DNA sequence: TGTGCCAGCAGCCTTAGCGGGGACTCCTACAATGAGCAGTTCTTC. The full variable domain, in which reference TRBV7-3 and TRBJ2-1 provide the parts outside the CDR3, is GAGVSQTPSNKVTEKGKYVELRCDPISGHTALYWYRQSLGQGPEFLIYFQGTGAADDSGLPNDRFFAVRPEGSVSTLKIQRTERGDSAVYLCASSLSGDSYNEQFFGPGTRLTVL.

The CDR3 loop is CASSLSGNEQFF. The DNA for the CDR3 is TGTGCCAGCAGCCTCAGCGGTAATGAGCAGTTCTTC. This rearrangement joins TRBV7-3 to TRBJ2-1, with D possibly being TRBD2 (5 bases). V lost 5 bases and J lost 7, with 9 bases in between. The V gene's germline CDR1 is SGHTA and CDR2 FQGTGA. The CDR3 has 12 amino acids.